The 29 T cell receptor beta chains below were found in one sample sequenced in a study of blood T cell repertoires in COVID-19. Sequencing was performed with immunoSEQ multiplex PCR; in TCRdb, only in-frame clones are kept and a portion is missing. The sample lists 200,000 to 250,000 clones, about nine tenths seen once, with approximately 10% in the top ten. Sequencing was done on a sample of PBMCs or T cells enriched from blood (not recorded which). These receptor sequences come from a man between 18 and 35 years old with acute COVID-19.

A single count supports this clone. This chain links TRBV30 with TRBJ2-1; the match to TRBD2 covers 9 bases. Germline assignment: CDR1 GTSNPN and CDR2 SVGIG (reference sequence). Unmatched junction bases numbered 5, after V lost 3 bases and J lost 2 bases. The CDR3 loop spans 15 amino acids. The DNA for the CDR3 is TGTGCCTGGAGAATTCTAGCGGGGACCTACAATGAGCAGTTCTTC. Protein: CAWRILAGTYNEQFF.

V gene TRBV9 combines with J gene TRBJ1-2; 9 nucleotides align to TRBD1. Per the germline V gene, CDR1 is SGDLS and CDR2 is YYNGEE. The V segment lost 4 bases and the J segment 0 bases; nucleotides outside the gene matches: 4. This CDR3 is 15 amino acids long. The CDR3 DNA reads TGTGCCAGCAGCCTCGGACAGGGGACTAACTATGGCTACACCTTC. Translation gives CASSLGQGTNYGYTF.

DNA for the CDR3: TGCGCCAGCAGCCAAGATTCTGGCGGCTCCTATAATTCACCCCTCCACTTT. Residues: CASSQDSGGSYNSPLHF. The chain recombines TRBV4-3 with TRBJ1-6; D is unresolved. V shed 0 bases and J shed 0 bases, with 9 bases lying between them. The CDR3 runs to 17 residues. Germline-derived CDR1 and CDR2 are LGHNA and YSLEER.

This sequence joins TRBV5-3 and TRBJ2-6, with 12 bases fitting TRBD1. TRBV5-3 is known as an ORF, though its function is uncertain. Germline trimming cut 0 bases from V and 2 bases from J; bases unmatched to any gene: 3. This CDR3 comprises 18 residues. The CDR3 bases are TGTGCCAGAAGCTTGGCAGGGACAGGGGGCGCTGGGGCCAACGTCCTGACTTTC. This codes for CARSLAGTGGAGANVLTF.

This clone was observed a handful of times. This CDR3 reads CASSLLTGGSNTGELFF. CDR3 DNA: TGCGCCAGCAGCTTGCTGACAGGGGGCTCGAACACCGGGGAGCTGTTTTTT. This chain connects TRBV5-1 to TRBJ2-2; 10 bases align to TRBD1. The trim removed 1 base at V and 0 bases at J, leaving 3 bases unmatched. The CDR3 totals 17 residues. Germline values: CDR1 SGHRS, CDR2 YFSETQ.

V is TRBV28 and J is TRBJ2-7; perhaps TRBD2 as D (6 bases). The CDR3 runs to 15 residues. V dropped 2 bases and J dropped 2 bases, with 13 bases sitting between them. Looked up from germline, CDR1 is MDHEN and CDR2 is SYDVKM. Here the CDR3 DNA reads TGTGCCAGCAGTTTAAGGGAGGCTGTTACCTACGAGCAGTACTTC. This translates into CASSLREAVTYEQYF.

The chain uses TRBV30 and TRBJ2-7, with D possibly TRBD1 on 6 matching bases. The CDR3 runs to 14 residues. Germline CDR1 GTSNPN, CDR2 SVGIG (reference sequence). The ends were cut back, 6 bases at V and 2 bases at J, with 17 bases in the middle. The CDR3 reads CACTRWGPTYEQYF. The DNA of the CDR3 is TGTGCCTGTACAAGGTGGGGGCCTACCTACGAGCAGTACTTC.

The chain has TRBV2 and TRBJ2-7, with 7 bases fitting TRBD2. This CDR3 spans 14 amino acids. Germline V gene data show CDR1 as SNHLY and CDR2 as FYNNEI. V lost 6 bases, J lost 5 bases, and 10 bases stayed unmatched. The chain's CDR3 is CASRRTGGYNEQYF. CDR3 nucleotides: TGTGCCAGCAGGCGGACGGGGGGTTATAACGAGCAGTACTTC. The variable domain in full, completed from reference TRBV2 and TRBJ2-7, reads EPEVTQTPSHQVTQMGQEVILRCVPISNHLYFYWYRQILGQKVEFLVSFYNNEISEKSEIFDDQFSVERPDGSNFTLKIRSTKLEDSAMYFCASRRTGGYNEQYFGPGTRLTVT.

The chain recombines TRBV24-1 with TRBJ2-7; 8 bases align to TRBD1. V trimming: 12 bases; J trimming: 4 bases; junction bases outside the gene matches: 16. Per germline, CDR1 KGHDR and CDR2 SFDVKD. The CDR3 is 15 residues long. CDR3 DNA sequence: TGTGCCGCCACCCGAGAACAGGGGGACGTTTACGAGCAGTACTTC. It yields the protein CAATREQGDVYEQYF.

The chain joins TRBV28 to TRBJ2-7, with 8 bases fitting TRBD1. The J segment lost 3 bases and the V segment lost 3 bases, leaving 7 bases of the junction unmatched. The CDR3 contains 15 residues. The germline V gene encodes CDR1 MDHEN and CDR2 SYDVKM. CDR3 region: CASSLSAGGFYEQYF. DNA for the CDR3: TGTGCCAGCAGTTTGTCTGCAGGGGGCTTCTACGAGCAGTACTTC.

V and J are TRBV7-2 and TRBJ2-1; TRBD2 aligns across 8 bases. Germline assignment: CDR1 SGHTA and CDR2 FQGNSA. The CDR3 is 13 residues long. V shed 1 base and J 10 bases; nucleotides not matched to a gene: 3. CDR3 bases: TGTGCCAGCAGCTTAGTTCCTAGCGGGGAGCAGTTCTTC. It encodes CASSLVPSGEQFF.

A remark on this clone: Other DNA sequences in the same sample also yield this CDR3. The chain has TRBV9 and TRBJ2-5; 15 nucleotides align to TRBD2. V was pared by 2 bases and J by 5 bases, with 1 base of the junction left unmatched. CDR3 size: 15 residues. Per the germline V gene, CDR1 is SGDLS and CDR2 is YYNGEE. In nucleotides, the CDR3 is TGTGCCAGCAGCGTCGGACTAGCGGGAGGGGAGACCCAGTACTTC. It yields the protein CASSVGLAGGETQYF.

The chain uses TRBV5-1 and TRBJ2-1, with TRBD2 identical over 8 bases. Germline V gene lookup returns CDR1 SGHRS and CDR2 YFSETQ. V shed 4 bases, J shed 9 bases, and the junction held 15 bases outside the gene matches. The CDR3 has 16 amino acids. CDR3 residues: CASSDIYSGEGGEQFF. In nucleotides, the CDR3 is TGCGCCAGCAGCGACATCTATAGCGGGGAAGGGGGTGAGCAGTTCTTC.

The rearrangement joins TRBV19 to TRBJ1-1, with 7 bases lining up with TRBD1. There are 14 residues in the CDR3. Germline V gene lookup returns CDR1 LNHDA and CDR2 SQIVND (reference sequence). V was pared by 3 bases and J by 3 bases, with 4 bases of the junction left unmatched. The CDR3 bases are TGTGCCAGTAGTATCCGGGACAGATACACTGAAGCTTTCTTT. This translates into CASSIRDRYTEAFF.

The rearrangement links TRBV28 to TRBJ1-5, with 9 bases identical to TRBD1. After removal of 5 bases from V and 6 bases from J, the junction contained 14 bases not matched to a gene. This CDR3 is built from 17 residues. Germline V lookup: CDR1 MDHEN, CDR2 SYDVKM. This chain's CDR3 is CASSTTGQGFAGQPQHF. In DNA, the CDR3 is TGTGCCAGCAGTACCACGGGACAGGGATTTGCGGGTCAGCCCCAGCATTTT.

V is TRBV10-3 and J is TRBJ2-1; possible D gene TRBD2, 6 bases. This CDR3 is built from 16 residues. CDR1 is ENHRY, CDR2 SYGVKD, per germline. Trimming took 3 bases from V and 7 from J, leaving 19 bases between them. The CDR3, as DNA: TGTGCCATCAGTGATGTGGTAGCGGCCTCCCCTAATGAGCAGTTCTTC. This gives the protein CAISDVVAASPNEQFF.

V is TRBV5-6 and J is TRBJ2-5, with 7 bases aligning to TRBD1. The CDR3 is 15 amino acids. CDR1 is SGHDT and CDR2 is YYEEEE in the germline V gene. The J segment lost 7 bases and the V segment lost 2 bases, leaving 11 bases of the junction unmatched. CDR3 sequence reads: CASSLRDRGSWTQYF. The CDR3 nucleotides are TGTGCCAGCAGCTTACGGGACAGAGGTAGCTGGACCCAGTACTTC.

The chain combines TRBV10-1 with TRBJ1-5, with TRBD1 as a possible D gene (5 bases). The CDR3 consists of 13 residues. In germline, CDR1 is WNHNN, CDR2 SYGVQD (reference sequence). The ends were cut back, 4 bases at V and 5 bases at J, with 9 bases in the middle. The DNA for the CDR3 is TGCGCCAGCAGTGTTGGGGGGGATCAGCCCCAGCATTTT. Translated, it gives CASSVGGDQPQHF.

This clone showed up just a few times. The chain recombines TRBV4-3 with TRBJ1-2; D is ambiguous. The CDR3 totals 16 residues. V gave up 0 bases and J gave up 7 bases, with 18 bases separating them. Germline CDR1 reads LGHNA; CDR2 reads YSLEER. CDR3: CASSQDQASQYSGYTF. The DNA of the CDR3 is TGCGCCAGCAGCCAAGATCAGGCCAGCCAATACTCTGGCTACACCTTC.

The rearrangement joins TRBV7-8 to TRBJ1-2, with TRBD1 as a possible D gene (5 bases). CDR1 is SGHVS, CDR2 FQNEAQ, per germline. The CDR3 is 13 residues long. Between the trimmed V and J ends, which lost 5 bases and 1 base, there was a span of 8 bases. The CDR3 bases are TGTGCCAGCAGCCCGGGACTTAACTATGGCTACACCTTC. The encoded protein is CASSPGLNYGYTF.

The sample holds a few counts of this clone. The J gene is TRBJ1-5, the V gene TRBV25-1; the D is unclear. This CDR3 region has 13 residues. The V gene's germline CDR1 is MGHDK and CDR2 SYGVNS. Trimming took 3 bases from V and 5 from J, leaving 8 bases between them. The DNA for the CDR3 is TGTGCCAGCAGTGACCACGGGGATCAGCCCCAGCATTTT. Translation gives CASSDHGDQPQHF.

Written as DNA, the CDR3 is TGTGCCAGCAGCCTGACATACAGGGGCTCCATGAACACTGAAGCTTTCTTT. Its protein product is CASSLTYRGSMNTEAFF. V gene TRBV28 combines with J gene TRBJ1-1; TRBD1 matches 7 bases. The CDR3 spans 17 residues. After removal of 6 bases from V and 0 bases from J, the junction contained 13 bases not matched to a gene. Germline CDR1 MDHEN, CDR2 SYDVKM. The complete variable domain, with remaining parts taken from reference TRBV28 and TRBJ1-1, reads DVKVTQSSRYLVKRTGEKVFLECVQDMDHENMFWYRQDPGLGLRLIYFSYDVKMKEKGDIPEGYSVSREKKERFSLILESASTNQTSMYLCASSLTYRGSMNTEAFFGQGTRLTVV.

This clone was counted once. The chain recombines TRBV30 with TRBJ1-2; D is undetermined. The CDR3 is 12 amino acids. V lost 0 bases and J lost 5, with 7 bases in between. Germline-derived CDR1 and CDR2 are GTSNPN and SVGIG (reference sequence). DNA of the CDR3: TGTGCCTGGAGTGTACTAGGTTATGGCTACACCTTC. It yields the protein CAWSVLGYGYTF.

V and J are TRBV9 and TRBJ2-7, with TRBD1 as a possible D gene (6 bases). V gave up 3 bases and J gave up 2 bases, with 15 bases separating them. Germline-derived CDR1 and CDR2 are SGDLS and YYNGEE. This CDR3 comprises 15 residues. The CDR3 nucleotides read TGTGCCAGCAGCGCGCAGGGGAATCGGGCCTACGAGCAGTACTTC. Amino acid sequence: CASSAQGNRAYEQYF.

V gene TRBV28 combines with J gene TRBJ1-1; 10 bases fit TRBD1. The CDR3 sequence is 12 residues long. The V and J ends lost 6 bases and 12 bases, in that order; junction bases with no gene match: 7. Germline V CDR1 and CDR2: MDHEN, SYDVKM. This CDR3 reads CASSAPGQGTFF. The DNA of the CDR3 is TGTGCCAGCAGCGCCCCGGGACAGGGGACTTTCTTT.

The chain recombines TRBV27 with TRBJ2-1; D is ambiguous. Germline lookup yields CDR1 MNHEY and CDR2 SMNVEV (reference sequence). V lost 8 bases, J lost 9 bases, and 14 bases lay in between. This CDR3 comprises 12 residues. The CDR3 spells CASELPRGEQFF. The CDR3 nucleotides read TGTGCCAGCGAACTCCCCAGAGGTGAGCAGTTCTTC.

The chain couples TRBV19 to TRBJ1-1, with TRBD1 matching 9 bases. CDR1 LNHDA and CDR2 SQIVND come from the germline V gene (reference sequence). The CDR3 loop spans 15 amino acids. Trimming took 5 bases from V and 5 from J; bases not matched to a gene: 9. The CDR3 loop is CASSGPGQGGTEAFF. CDR3 in DNA: TGTGCCAGTAGTGGTCCGGGACAGGGAGGAACTGAAGCTTTCTTT.

The CDR3, as DNA: TGTGCCAGCGGGGCCTGGCGTTCCTACGAGCAGTACTTC. Translated, it gives CASGAWRSYEQYF. V is TRBV13 and J is TRBJ2-7, with a possible D match to TRBD1 (5 bases). The length of the CDR3 is 13 residues. Trimming removed 8 bases from V and 1 base from J, with 12 bases in between. From germline, CDR1 is PRHDT and CDR2 FYEKMQ (reference sequence).

The rearrangement links TRBV5-1 to TRBJ1-5, with 10 nucleotides matching TRBD1. The ends lost 3 bases at V and 6 bases at J; junction bases unmatched: 9. CDR3 length equals 16 residues. The germline V gene has CDR1 SGHRS and CDR2 YFSETQ. In DNA form, the CDR3 reads TGCGCCAGCAGCTCCGGGACAGGGGATGAAGGTCAGCCCCAGCATTTT. Its translation: CASSSGTGDEGQPQHF.